Presented here are 18 T cell receptor beta chains from one specimen sequenced in a study of Graves' ophthalmopathy and Graves' hyperthyroidism (dated by TCRdb to 2017 to 2018). Sequencing took place on an Illumina HiSeq 2000. TCR beta CDR3 regions were amplified from RNA transcripts for repertoire sequencing. A first-round RT-PCR used HTBI primers with the Qiagen OneStep RT-PCR kit, followed by a second-round multiplex PCR, size selection and purification. TCRdb's own reprocessing of the public reads used fastp at Q25 and MiXCR and kept productive beta chains. Here each entry gathers all rows of one CDR3 protein and keeps the most common genes and DNA. The table for this sample lists around 1,200,000 distinct CDR3 sequences; 36% of them were counted only once. Of the sample, 11% falls within the top ten clones. The sequenced material came from peripheral blood or thyroid tissue (not recorded which). Receptor source: an adult man with Graves' hyperthyroidism.

V gene TRBV2 combines with J gene TRBJ2-5; 10 bases fit TRBD2. CDR1 and CDR2 from the germline V gene are SNHLY and FYNNEI. The CDR3 extends over 18 amino acids. The ends lost 7 bases at V and 6 bases at J; junction bases unmatched: 20. CDR3 region: CASTEGTSGDLHKKTQYF. Here the CDR3 DNA reads TGTGCCAGCACCGAAGGTACTAGCGGGGACTTACACAAGAAGACCCAGTACTTC.

The rearrangement links TRBV14 to TRBJ2-1; D is undetermined. The V and J ends lost 4 bases and 8 bases respectively, with 9 bases between them. The CDR3 runs to 12 residues. Germline lookup yields CDR1 SGHDN and CDR2 FVKESK. The CDR3 DNA is TGTGCCAGCAGCCGAAGTATATATGAGCAGTTCTTC. Translating it yields CASSRSIYEQFF.

This clonotype was detected a few times. This rearrangement joins TRBV7-9 to TRBJ2-5; D unresolved. V gave up 8 bases and J gave up 7 bases, with 11 bases separating them. The CDR3 has 11 amino acids. The germline gives CDR1 SEHNR, CDR2 FQNEAQ (reference sequence). This chain's CDR3 is CASGFDGTQYF. CDR3 bases: TGTGCCAGCGGATTCGACGGGACCCAGTACTTC.

This clonotype has ten or more counts. V and J are TRBV29-1 and TRBJ1-1, with 10 bases matching TRBD1. The CDR3 spans 14 residues. Germline V gene data show CDR1 as SQVTM and CDR2 as ANQGSEA. V trimming: 6 bases; J trimming: 2 bases; junction bases outside the gene matches: 6. Written as DNA, the CDR3 is TGCAGCGTGACAGGGGGCGAGCGTAACACTGAAGCTTTCTTT. This sequence encodes CSVTGGERNTEAFF.

This clonotype appeared a single time. Being one base from a much bigger clone, this may be a read error. The chain links TRBV11-2 to TRBJ1-1; D call uncertain. V gave up 1 base and J gave up 6 bases, with 9 bases separating them. This CDR3 region has 13 residues. Germline V lookup: CDR1 SGHAT, CDR2 FQNNGV. CDR3 coding DNA: TGTGCCAGCAGCTTAGCGATCCCCTCTGAAGCTTTCTTT. Translating gives CASSLAIPSEAFF.

This chain connects TRBV5-1 to TRBJ1-6; D unresolved. The CDR3 runs 13 residues. V was trimmed by 7 bases and J by 8 bases, leaving 13 bases between them. Germline CDR1 SGHRS, CDR2 YFSETQ. This CDR3 is CASPPGPYSPLHF. The CDR3 DNA follows: TGCGCCAGCCCGCCGGGCCCCTATTCACCCCTCCACTTT.

This clonotype was picked up many times. Its ends do not fully match the called genes, so a read error is possible. V usage is TRBV5-1 and J usage is TRBJ1-2; tentative D call: TRBD1 (5 bases). CDR1 is SGHRS and CDR2 is YFSETQ in the germline V gene. This CDR3 is built from 14 residues. The CDR3 DNA sequence: TGTGCCAGCAGCTTAGAGGGGCCCTCCTATGGCTACACCTTC. Its translation is CASSLEGPSYGYTF.

V gene TRBV29-1 combines with J gene TRBJ2-7, with 10 bases fitting TRBD1. CDR1 is SQVTM and CDR2 is ANQGSEA in the germline V gene. The CDR3 extends over 14 amino acids. The J segment lost 5 bases and the V segment lost 1 base, leaving 5 bases of the junction unmatched. For the CDR3, the DNA is TGCAGCGTTGAAGGAGGGACAGGGGTACACGAGCAGTACTTC. Amino acid sequence: CSVEGGTGVHEQYF.

The V and J genes are TRBV4-3 and TRBJ2-2, with D perhaps TRBD2 (6 bases). The CDR3 runs to 17 residues. Trimming pared 2 bases from V and 3 bases from J, leaving 16 bases between. Germline V gene data show CDR1 as LGHNA and CDR2 as YSLEER. The DNA for the CDR3 is TGCGCCAGCAGCCAAAGGAGGGTGGGGAGACACACCGGGGAGCTGTTTTTT. Its protein is CASSQRRVGRHTGELFF.

About this clonotype itself: The junction departs from germline at one end; a sequencing error may be responsible. This chain links TRBV7-9 with TRBJ2-7; 7 bases match TRBD1. Germline-derived CDR1 and CDR2 are SEHNR and FQNEAQ (reference sequence). The CDR3 consists of 14 residues. CDR3 DNA sequence: TGTGCCAGCAGCTTAACGGGACAGTCCTGCGAGCAGTACTTC. Its translation is CASSLTGQSCEQYF.

This rearrangement joins TRBV6-2 or TRBV6-3 to TRBJ2-5; the D call may be TRBD1 or TRBD2 (5 bases each). The CDR3 has 15 residues. V was cut by 6 bases and J by 5 bases, with 19 bases left in between. Germline V CDR1 and CDR2: MNHEY, SVGEGT. The CDR3 here is CASRVDSGQIETQYF. CDR3 bases: TGTGCCAGCAGAGTTGACAGCGGCCAAATTGAGACCCAGTACTTC.

The chain uses TRBV5-1 and TRBJ2-7; 7 bases are shared with TRBD2. Unmatched junction bases numbered 5, after V lost 0 bases and J lost 2 bases. Germline CDR1 SGHRS, CDR2 YFSETQ. CDR3 size: 15 residues. CDR3 DNA: TGCGCCAGCAGCTTGGACCTTAGCGGGCCCTACGAGCAGTACTTC. Its translation: CASSLDLSGPYEQYF.

This rearrangement joins TRBV5-1 to TRBJ2-1; a possible D gene is TRBD1 (6 bases). The length of the CDR3 is 13 residues. V lost 2 bases and J 9 bases, leaving 12 bases between the germline ends. Germline CDR1 and CDR2: SGHRS and YFSETQ. CDR3 in amino acids: CASSFQGLTEQFF. The CDR3, as DNA: TGCGCCAGCAGCTTCCAGGGGCTAACTGAGCAGTTCTTC.

The chain is built from TRBV20-1 and TRBJ1-3, with TRBD1 as a possible D gene (5 bases). The germline gives CDR1 DFQATT, CDR2 SNEGSKA (reference sequence). The CDR3 length is 15 residues. V lost 2 bases to trimming and J lost 2 bases, with 13 bases between them. CDR3: CSARMPARAGNTIYF. CDR3 nucleotide sequence: TGCAGTGCTAGAATGCCTGCCAGGGCTGGAAACACCATATATTTT.

This clonotype came up many times. J is TRBJ2-5 and V is TRBV24-1; 10 positions match TRBD1. Germline-derived CDR1 and CDR2 are KGHDR and SFDVKD. The ends lost 3 bases at V and 5 bases at J; junction bases unmatched: 5. The CDR3 has 15 residues. Here the CDR3 DNA reads TGTGCCACCAGTGATATGACAGGGGGCCGGGAGACCCAGTACTTC. This translates into CATSDMTGGRETQYF.

In this sample, this clonotype turned up a few times. The J gene is TRBJ2-4, the V gene TRBV7-2; tentative D call: TRBD2 (5 bases). The CDR3 is 14 amino acids. V was trimmed by 5 bases and J by 0 bases, leaving 8 bases between them. Per germline, CDR1 SGHTA and CDR2 FQGNSA. CDR3 bases: TGTGCCAGCAGCGAGGGAGTAGCCAAAAACATTCAGTACTTC. As protein: CASSEGVAKNIQYF.

This clonotype was recorded a few times. The chain couples TRBV29-1 to TRBJ2-5; perhaps D is TRBD1 or TRBD2 (5 bases each). CDR1 and CDR2 from the germline V gene are SQVTM and ANQGSEA. CDR3 length: 14 amino acids. V was cut by 4 bases and J by 5 bases, with 17 bases left in between. CDR3 bases: TGCAGCGTTGTGCGGAACACCGGGACGGAGACCCAGTACTTC. Protein: CSVVRNTGTETQYF.

The chain employs TRBV20-1 and TRBJ2-7, with TRBD1 matching over 10 bases. The germline CDR1 and CDR2 sequences are DFQATT and SNEGSKA (reference sequence). The junction had 6 bases not matched to a gene; V was cut back by 4 bases and J by 3 bases. There are 14 residues in the CDR3. This CDR3 is CSAISGTGVYEQYF. The CDR3 bases are TGCAGTGCTATATCCGGGACAGGGGTCTACGAGCAGTACTTC.